This T cell receptor beta chain was documented in a study of PD-1 blockade in classical Hodgkin lymphoma (dated by TCRdb to 2018 to 2021). In terms of the full investigation: Nivolumab dosing was 3 mg/kg intravenously every 2 weeks, continuing until either disease progression or unacceptable toxicity. The study used CyTOF and TCR beta sequencing to define a peripheral blood immune signature of response to PD-1 blockade in classical Hodgkin lymphoma.

The Qiagen DNeasy kit was used to extract genomic DNA from unsorted PBMCs and from the negatively selected CD4+ and CD8+ fractions. TCR beta CDR3 regions were amplified by immunoSEQ multiplex PCR using primers annealing to V and J segments. Amplification bias was minimized using a synthetic immune receptor repertoire, and residual bias was removed computationally after sequencing. The original pipeline was this. Custom Python scripts were used to quantify repertoire diversity as the Shannon entropy index. Unsorted, CD4+ and CD8+ repertoires were analyzed separately, except in combined analyses where CD4+ and CD8+ sequences were merged in silico. A clone counted as expanded when the clone's frequency after treatment rose at least 2-fold relative to C1D1, and clones undetected at baseline were given a pseudocount of 0.5. Singleton clones were defined as clones with 0 or 1 copy at C1D1, and non-singleton clones were defined as clones with 2 or more copies. Clones expanded in unsorted samples were assigned a CD4+, CD8+ or unknown annotation through matching of protein sequences in sorted samples from the same patient. Wilcoxon tests were applied to paired samples to test diversity changes from C1D1 to C4D1. TCRdb retrieved this table from immuneACCESS and kept in-frame rearrangements only. Not all clones are present; in checked studies, unresolved V genes account for under half, and no reason is known for the remainder. The V and J calls and clone size are taken from that table; D and trimming were inferred from the DNA. The sample table lists about 110,000 clones, 89% of them with a count of one. Jointly, the top ten make up nearly 20% of the sample.

What the time point label conveys for this sample: cycle 2 day 1 (C2D1) of nivolumab. All trial patients had relapsed after autologous stem cell transplantation, with cohorts A, B and C differing in prior brentuximab vedotin exposure. The trial cohort was composed of about 60 patients with relapsed/refractory classical Hodgkin lymphoma, for whom complete response, partial response or progressive disease was recorded as best overall response. In the multi-cohort phase II CheckMate 205 trial, trial patients received single-agent nivolumab. An independent review committee assessed best overall response using the 2007 International Working Group response criteria. PBMCs from the trial were collected at three points: immediately before nivolumab initiation (C1D1), and during therapy at cycle 2 day 1 and cycle 4 day 1. After peripheral blood was drawn into 8 mL Vacutainer Cell Preparation Tubes, PBMCs were isolated by centrifugation and then cryopreserved.

A note on this clone: The target of this receptor is not known. No quality values exist for individual bases; no much larger clone is one base distant.

The CDR3 sequence holds 11 residues, the cysteine and phenylalanine included. The kept DNA is CDR3 alone, 33 bases in frame from the first base. Deletion took 5 bases off V and 8 bases off J, with a span of 7 bases between the germline ends. CDR1 and CDR2, looked up from the germline V gene, are SGHVS and FNYEAQ. The study at large found these results: The study covered only a single clinical trial cohort, and the causes of the repertoire differences, possibly disease activity or prior therapy, were still not defined. A significant rise by C4D1 was seen in CD4+ but not CD8+ TCR diversity (p=0.0027 vs p=0.16), with the rise being most apparent in complete responders (p=0.02). Patients starting nivolumab less than 1 year after ASCT had lower diversity and were excluded from later analyses to avoid confounding by immune reconstitution. Trial patients with a complete response had baseline diversity similar to that of newly diagnosed patients, while partial responders and progressors had significantly lower diversity. Baseline TCR diversity was reported as lower in newly diagnosed patients than in healthy donors, and lower still in relapsed/refractory patients.

Rearrangement joined TRBV7-6 to TRBJ2-1; the D gene is unclear. The sequences come from peripheral blood mononuclear cells (PBMCs), collected before the second cycle of nivolumab. This clonotype was obtained from a human donor with classical Hodgkin lymphoma. The nucleotides are TGTGCCAGCAGCCCCGGCGATGAGCAGTTCTTC. Translated, this is CASSPGDEQFF.